This TCR beta chain was profiled in a study of T cells in Graves' hyperthyroidism and ophthalmopathy. A remark on this clonotype: This clone may be a read error of a much larger clone one base away.

TCR beta CDR3 regions were amplified from RNA transcripts. An initial round of RT-PCR targeting the TCR CDR3 relied on the HTBI primer set. TCRdb independently ran MiXCR on the multiplex PCR reads; one entry per CDR3 protein. This table holds 550,000 to 650,000 distinct CDR3 sequences, 14% found once. J lost 7 bases, V lost 3 bases, and 10 bases had no gene match. The CDR3 totals 15 residues. CDR1 and CDR2 from the germline V gene are MNHEY and SMNVEV (reference sequence). This chain connects TRBV27 to TRBJ2-5; 8 nucleotides line up with TRBD1. The clonotype originates from a woman aged 40 to 50 with Graves' hyperthyroidism. The sample was blood. The CDR3 sequence is CASSLVQGARGTQYF. The CDR3 DNA follows: TGTGCCAGCAGTTTGGTTCAGGGGGCGCGTGGGACCCAGTACTTC.